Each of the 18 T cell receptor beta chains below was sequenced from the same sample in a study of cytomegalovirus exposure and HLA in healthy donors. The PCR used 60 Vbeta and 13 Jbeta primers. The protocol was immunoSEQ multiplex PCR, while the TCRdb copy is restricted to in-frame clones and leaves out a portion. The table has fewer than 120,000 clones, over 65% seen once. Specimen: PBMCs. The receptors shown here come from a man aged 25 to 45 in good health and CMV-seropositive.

CDR3 in DNA: TGTGCCTGGAGTGTCGGGGAGACCCAGTACTTC. It codes for CAWSVGETQYF. This sequence joins TRBV30 and TRBJ2-5; D unresolved. The V end lost 0 bases, the J end lost 5 bases, and 4 bases lay between the germline ends. Germline CDR1 GTSNPN, CDR2 SVGIG (reference sequence). This CDR3 contains 11 residues.

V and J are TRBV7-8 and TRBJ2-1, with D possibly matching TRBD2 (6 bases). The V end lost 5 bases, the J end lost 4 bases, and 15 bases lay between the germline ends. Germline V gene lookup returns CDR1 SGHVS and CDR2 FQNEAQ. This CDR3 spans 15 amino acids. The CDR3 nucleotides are TGTGCCAGCAGCACGCGGGATGGGAGGTACAATGAGCAGTTCTTC. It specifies CASSTRDGRYNEQFF.

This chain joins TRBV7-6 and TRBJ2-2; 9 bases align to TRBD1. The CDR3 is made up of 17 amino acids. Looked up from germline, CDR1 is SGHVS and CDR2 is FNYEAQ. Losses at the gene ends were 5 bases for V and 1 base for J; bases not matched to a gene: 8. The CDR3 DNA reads TGTGCCAGCAGCAACGACCCGGGACAGGGGAACACCGGGGAGCTGTTTTTT. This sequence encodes CASSNDPGQGNTGELFF.

The CDR3 region has the DNA TGTGCCAGCAGCCCCACCGGTAACTATGGCTACACCTTC. Translated, it gives CASSPTGNYGYTF. The genes are TRBV7-9 and TRBJ1-2; D call uncertain. Germline V CDR1 and CDR2: SEHNR, FQNEAQ (reference sequence). V lost 5 bases and J 1 base, leaving 8 bases between the germline ends. There are 13 residues in the CDR3.

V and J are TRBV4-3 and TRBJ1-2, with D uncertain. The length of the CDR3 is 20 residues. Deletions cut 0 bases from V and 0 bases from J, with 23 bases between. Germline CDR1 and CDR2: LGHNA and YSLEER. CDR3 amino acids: CASSQDLFEVVPRANYGYTF. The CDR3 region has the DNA TGCGCCAGCAGCCAAGATCTCTTTGAGGTGGTTCCTCGAGCTAACTATGGCTACACCTTC.

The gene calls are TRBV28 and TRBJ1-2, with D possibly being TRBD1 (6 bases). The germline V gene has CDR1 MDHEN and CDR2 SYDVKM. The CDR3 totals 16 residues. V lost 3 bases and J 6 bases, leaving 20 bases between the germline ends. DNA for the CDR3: TGTGCCAGCAGTTTCCCCGTAGTCCTGTCAGGGGATGGCTACACCTTC. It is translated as CASSFPVVLSGDGYTF.

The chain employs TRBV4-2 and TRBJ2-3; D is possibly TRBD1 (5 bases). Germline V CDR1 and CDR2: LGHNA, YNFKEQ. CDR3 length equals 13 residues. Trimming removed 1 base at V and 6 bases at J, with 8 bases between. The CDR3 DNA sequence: TGTGCCAGCAGCCAAGGGGGCCCCGATACGCAGTATTTT. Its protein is CASSQGGPDTQYF.

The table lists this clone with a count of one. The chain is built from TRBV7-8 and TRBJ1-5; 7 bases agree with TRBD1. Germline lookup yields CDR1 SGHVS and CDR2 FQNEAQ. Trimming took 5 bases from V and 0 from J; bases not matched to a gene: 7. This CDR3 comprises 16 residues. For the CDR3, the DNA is TGTGCCAGCAGCCCCCAGGGGGGATATAGCAATCAGCCCCAGCATTTT. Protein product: CASSPQGGYSNQPQHF.

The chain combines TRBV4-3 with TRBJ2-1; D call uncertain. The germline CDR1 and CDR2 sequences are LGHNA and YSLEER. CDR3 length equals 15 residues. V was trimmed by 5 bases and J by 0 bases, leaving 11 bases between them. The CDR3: CASSEGESSYNEQFF. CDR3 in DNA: TGCGCCAGCAGCGAAGGCGAGAGCTCCTACAATGAGCAGTTCTTC.

CDR3 protein: CASSGLPDQPQHF. The CDR3 DNA is TGTGCCAGCAGTGGGCTCCCTGATCAGCCCCAGCATTTT. This rearrangement joins TRBV6-5 to TRBJ1-5; D remains ambiguous. Germline assignment: CDR1 MNHEY and CDR2 SVGAGI. The CDR3 extends over 13 amino acids. The V gene lost 5 bases and the J gene lost 5 bases, with 10 bases spanning the gap.

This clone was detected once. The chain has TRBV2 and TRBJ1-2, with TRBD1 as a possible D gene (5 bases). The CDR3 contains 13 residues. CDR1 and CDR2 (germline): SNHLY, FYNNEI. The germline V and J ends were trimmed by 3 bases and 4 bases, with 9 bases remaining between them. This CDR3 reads CASSDSQGYGYTF. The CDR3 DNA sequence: TGTGCCAGCAGTGACTCCCAGGGCTATGGCTACACCTTC.

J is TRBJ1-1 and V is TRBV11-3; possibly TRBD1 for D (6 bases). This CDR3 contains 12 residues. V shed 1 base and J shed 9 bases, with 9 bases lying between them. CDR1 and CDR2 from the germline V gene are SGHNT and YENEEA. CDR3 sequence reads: CASSLADSQAFF. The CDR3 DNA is TGTGCCAGCAGCTTAGCGGACAGTCAAGCTTTCTTT.

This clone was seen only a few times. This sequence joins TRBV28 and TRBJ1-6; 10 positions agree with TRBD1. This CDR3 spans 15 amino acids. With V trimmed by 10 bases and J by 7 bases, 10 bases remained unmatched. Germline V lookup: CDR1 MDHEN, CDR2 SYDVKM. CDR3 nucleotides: TGTGCCACTCACACCGGGGACAGGGGAAATTCACCCCTCCACTTT. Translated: CATHTGDRGNSPLHF.

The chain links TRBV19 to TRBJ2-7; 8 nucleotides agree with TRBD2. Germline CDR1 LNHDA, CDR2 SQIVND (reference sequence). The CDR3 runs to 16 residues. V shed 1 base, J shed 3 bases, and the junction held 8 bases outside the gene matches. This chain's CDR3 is CASSIGGGLGLYEQYF. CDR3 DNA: TGTGCCAGTAGTATAGGCGGGGGGCTGGGTCTCTACGAGCAGTACTTC.

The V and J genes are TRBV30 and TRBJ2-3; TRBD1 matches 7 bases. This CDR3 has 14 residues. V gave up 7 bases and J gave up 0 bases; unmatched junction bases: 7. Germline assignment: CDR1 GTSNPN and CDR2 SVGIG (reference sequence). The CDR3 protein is CAYGTVPSTDTQYF. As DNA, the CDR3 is TGTGCCTACGGGACAGTTCCTAGCACAGATACGCAGTATTTT.

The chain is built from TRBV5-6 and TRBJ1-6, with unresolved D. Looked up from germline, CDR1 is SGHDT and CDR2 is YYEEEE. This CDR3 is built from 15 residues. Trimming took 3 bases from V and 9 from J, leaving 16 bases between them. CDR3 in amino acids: CASSYLREQSSPLHF. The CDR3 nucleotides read TGTGCCAGCAGCTACCTCCGGGAACAAAGTTCACCCCTCCACTTT.

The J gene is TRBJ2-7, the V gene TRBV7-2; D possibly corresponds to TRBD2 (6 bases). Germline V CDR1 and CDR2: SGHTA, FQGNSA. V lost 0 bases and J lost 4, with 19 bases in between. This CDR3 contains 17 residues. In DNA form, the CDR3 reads TGTGCCAGCAGCTTAGCGGGGGGAAACAAGGCAGGGTACGAGCAGTACTTC. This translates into CASSLAGGNKAGYEQYF. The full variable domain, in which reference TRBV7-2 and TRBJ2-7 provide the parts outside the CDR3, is GAGVSQSPSNKVTEKGKDVELRCDPISGHTALYWYRQSLGQGLEFLIYFQGNSAPDKSGLPSDRFSAERTGGSVSTLTIQRTQQEDSAVYLCASSLAGGNKAGYEQYFGPGTRLTVT.

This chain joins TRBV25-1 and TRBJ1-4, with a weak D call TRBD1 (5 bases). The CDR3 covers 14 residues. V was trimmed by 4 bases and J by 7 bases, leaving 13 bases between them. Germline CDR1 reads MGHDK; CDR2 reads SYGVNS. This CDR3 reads CASSAGGEGEKLFF. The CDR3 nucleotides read TGTGCCAGCAGTGCCGGGGGAGAGGGTGAAAAACTGTTTTTT.